This paragraph covers one T cell receptor beta chain sequence. No patient had received any treatment before thyroid surgery. This sample was taken from a study of metastatic and nonmetastatic thyroid tumors. CDR1 is LGHNA and CDR2 is YSLEER in the germline V gene. Trimming removed 0 bases from V and 4 bases from J; junction bases left unmatched: 4. There are 15 residues in the CDR3. TCRdb re-called the PCR reads with MiXCR. The sample lists 21,000 or so clones, about 30% occurring once. The chain has TRBV4-3 and TRBJ2-7, with TRBD2 matching 9 bases. The specimen sequenced was tumor tissue. This clonotype originated in a female donor with papillary thyroid cancer or a benign thyroid nodule (not recorded which). Some clones in this sample may be carry-over from other donors' samples. The CDR3 region has the DNA TGCGCCAGCAGCCAAGATATGCGGGAGGGTTACGAGCAGTACTTC. Translated: CASSQDMREGYEQYF.